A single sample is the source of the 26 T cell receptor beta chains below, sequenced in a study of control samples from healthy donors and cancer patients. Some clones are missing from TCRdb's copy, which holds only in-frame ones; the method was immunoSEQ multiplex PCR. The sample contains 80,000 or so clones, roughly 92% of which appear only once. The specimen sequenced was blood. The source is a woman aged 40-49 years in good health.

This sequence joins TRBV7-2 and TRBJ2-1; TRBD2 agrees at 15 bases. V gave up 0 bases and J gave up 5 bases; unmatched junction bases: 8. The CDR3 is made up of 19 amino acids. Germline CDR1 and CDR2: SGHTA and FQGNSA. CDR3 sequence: CASSLAPGTSGRRDNEQFF. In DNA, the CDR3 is TGTGCCAGCAGCTTAGCCCCCGGGACTAGCGGGAGGCGGGACAATGAGCAGTTCTTC. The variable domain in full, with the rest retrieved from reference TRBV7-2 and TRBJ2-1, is GAGVSQSPSNKVTEKGKDVELRCDPISGHTALYWYRQSLGQGLEFLIYFQGNSAPDKSGLPSDRFSAERTGGSVSTLTIQRTQQEDSAVYLCASSLAPGTSGRRDNEQFFGPGTRLTVL.

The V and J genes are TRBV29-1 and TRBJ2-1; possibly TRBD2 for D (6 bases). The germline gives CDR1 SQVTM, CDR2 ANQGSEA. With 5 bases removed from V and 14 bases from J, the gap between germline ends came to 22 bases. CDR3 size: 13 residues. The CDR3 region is CSVSTSGQGGEFF. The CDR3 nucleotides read TGCAGCGTTTCGACCAGTGGTCAGGGAGGAGAGTTCTTC.

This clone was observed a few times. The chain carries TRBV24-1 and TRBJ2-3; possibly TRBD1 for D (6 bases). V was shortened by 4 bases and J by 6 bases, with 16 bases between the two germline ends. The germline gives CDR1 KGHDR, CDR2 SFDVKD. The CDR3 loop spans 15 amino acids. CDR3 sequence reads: CATSEANYRDDTQYF. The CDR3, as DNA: TGTGCCACCAGTGAGGCCAACTACAGGGACGATACGCAGTATTTT.

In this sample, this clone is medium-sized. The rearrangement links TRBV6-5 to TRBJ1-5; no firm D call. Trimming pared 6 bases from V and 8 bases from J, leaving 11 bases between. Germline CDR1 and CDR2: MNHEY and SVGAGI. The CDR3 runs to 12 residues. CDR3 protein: CASSVLSEPQHF. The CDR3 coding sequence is TGTGCCAGCAGCGTACTCAGTGAGCCCCAGCATTTT.

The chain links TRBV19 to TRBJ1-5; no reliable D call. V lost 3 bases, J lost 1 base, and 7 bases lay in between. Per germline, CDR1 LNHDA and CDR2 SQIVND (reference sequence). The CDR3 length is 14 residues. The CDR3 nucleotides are TGTGCCAGTAGTATTATGGACAGCAATCAGCCCCAGCATTTT. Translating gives CASSIMDSNQPQHF.

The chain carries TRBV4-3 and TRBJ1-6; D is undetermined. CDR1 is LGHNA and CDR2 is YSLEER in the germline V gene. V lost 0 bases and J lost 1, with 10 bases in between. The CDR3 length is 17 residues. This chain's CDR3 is CASSQEVEVSYNSPLHF. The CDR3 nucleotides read TGCGCCAGCAGCCAAGAAGTTGAGGTATCCTATAATTCACCCCTCCACTTT.

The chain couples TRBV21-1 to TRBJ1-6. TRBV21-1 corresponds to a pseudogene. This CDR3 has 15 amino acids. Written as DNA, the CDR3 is TGTGCCAGCAGCAAAGCGCTGTGGGATAATTCACCCCTCCACTTT. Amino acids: CASSKALWDNSPLHF.

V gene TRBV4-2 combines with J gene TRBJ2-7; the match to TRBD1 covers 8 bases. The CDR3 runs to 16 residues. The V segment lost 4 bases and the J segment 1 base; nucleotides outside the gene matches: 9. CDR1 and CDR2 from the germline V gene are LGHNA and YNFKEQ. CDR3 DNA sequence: TGTGCCAGCAGCCCCGTCGGACAGGGTAAATCCTACGAGCAGTACTTC. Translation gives CASSPVGQGKSYEQYF.

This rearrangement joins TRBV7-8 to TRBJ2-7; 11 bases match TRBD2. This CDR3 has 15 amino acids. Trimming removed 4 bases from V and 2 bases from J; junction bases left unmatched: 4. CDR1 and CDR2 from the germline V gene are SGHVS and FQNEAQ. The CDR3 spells CASSSSSGGPYEQYF. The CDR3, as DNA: TGTGCCAGCAGCTCGTCTAGCGGGGGGCCCTACGAGCAGTACTTC.

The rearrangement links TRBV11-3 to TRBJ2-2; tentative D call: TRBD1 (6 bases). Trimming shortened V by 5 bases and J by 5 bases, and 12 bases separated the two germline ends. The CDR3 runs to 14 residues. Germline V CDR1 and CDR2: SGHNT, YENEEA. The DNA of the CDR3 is TGTGCCAGCAGCCGCAGGGGAAAAACCGGGGAGCTGTTTTTT. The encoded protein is CASSRRGKTGELFF.

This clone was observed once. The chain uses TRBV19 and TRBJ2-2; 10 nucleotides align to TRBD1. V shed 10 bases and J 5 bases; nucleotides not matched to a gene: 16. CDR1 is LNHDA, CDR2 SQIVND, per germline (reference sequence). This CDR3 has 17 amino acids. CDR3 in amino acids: CATGILRDRGRTGELFF. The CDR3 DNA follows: TGTGCCACCGGAATACTCCGGGACAGGGGTAGGACCGGGGAGCTGTTTTTT.

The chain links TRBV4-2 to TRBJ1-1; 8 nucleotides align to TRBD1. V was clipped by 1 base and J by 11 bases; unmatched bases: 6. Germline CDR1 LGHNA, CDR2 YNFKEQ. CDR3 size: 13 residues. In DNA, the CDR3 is TGTGCCAGCAGCCAAGGGACAGGGCCTTTGGCTTTCTTT. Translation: CASSQGTGPLAFF.

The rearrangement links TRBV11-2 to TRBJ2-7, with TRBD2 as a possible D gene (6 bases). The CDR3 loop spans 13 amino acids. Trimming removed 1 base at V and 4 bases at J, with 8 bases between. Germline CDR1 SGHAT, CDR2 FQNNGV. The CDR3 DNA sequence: TGTGCCAGCAGCTTAGCGGGAGATTACGAGCAGTACTTC. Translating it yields CASSLAGDYEQYF.

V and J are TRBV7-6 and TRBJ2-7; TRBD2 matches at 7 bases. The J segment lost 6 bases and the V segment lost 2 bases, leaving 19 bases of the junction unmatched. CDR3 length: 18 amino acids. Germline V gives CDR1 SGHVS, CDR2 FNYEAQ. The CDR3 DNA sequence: TGTGCCAGCAGCTTATTATCCCTAAGCGGGAATTTCCCGGGCGAGCAGTACTTC. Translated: CASSLLSLSGNFPGEQYF. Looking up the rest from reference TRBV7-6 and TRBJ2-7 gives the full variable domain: GAGVSQSPRYKVTKRGQDVALRCDPISGHVSLYWYRQALGQGPEFLTYFNYEAQQDKSGLPNDRFSAERPEGSISTLTIQRTEQRDSAMYRCASSLLSLSGNFPGEQYFGPGTRLTVT.

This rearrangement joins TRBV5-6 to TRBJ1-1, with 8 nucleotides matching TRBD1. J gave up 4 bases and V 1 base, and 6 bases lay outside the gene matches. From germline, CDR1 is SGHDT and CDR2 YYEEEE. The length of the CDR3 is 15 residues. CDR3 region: CASSLLGTGGTEAFF. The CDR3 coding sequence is TGTGCCAGCAGCTTGTTGGGGACAGGTGGCACTGAAGCTTTCTTT. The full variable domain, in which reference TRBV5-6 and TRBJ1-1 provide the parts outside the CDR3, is DAGVTQSPTHLIKTRGQQVTLRCSPKSGHDTVSWYQQALGQGPQFIFQYYEEEERQRGNFPDRFSGHQFPNYSSELNVNALLLGDSALYLCASSLLGTGGTEAFFGQGTRLTVV.

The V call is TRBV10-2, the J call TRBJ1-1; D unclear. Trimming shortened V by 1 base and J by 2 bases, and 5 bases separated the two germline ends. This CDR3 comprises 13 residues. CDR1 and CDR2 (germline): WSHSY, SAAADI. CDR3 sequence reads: CASSEFRNTEAFF. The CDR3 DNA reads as TGCGCCAGCAGTGAGTTTAGAAACACTGAAGCTTTCTTT.

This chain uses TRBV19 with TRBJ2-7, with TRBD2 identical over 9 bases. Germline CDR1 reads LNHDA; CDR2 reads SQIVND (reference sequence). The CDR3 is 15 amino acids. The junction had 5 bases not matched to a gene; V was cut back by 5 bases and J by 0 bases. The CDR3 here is CASSASGVVSYEQYF. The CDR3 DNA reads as TGTGCCAGTAGTGCTAGCGGGGTCGTCTCCTACGAGCAGTACTTC.

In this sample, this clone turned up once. The DNA of the CDR3 is TGTGCCAGCACCAAGCTTACAGTAGGGGTCTATAATTCACCCCTCCACTTT. Translation gives CASTKLTVGVYNSPLHF. The chain employs TRBV11-2 and TRBJ1-6; tentatively, D is TRBD1 (5 bases). The V gene lost 7 bases and the J gene lost 3 bases, with 19 bases spanning the gap. CDR3 length equals 17 residues. The germline V gene has CDR1 SGHAT and CDR2 FQNNGV.

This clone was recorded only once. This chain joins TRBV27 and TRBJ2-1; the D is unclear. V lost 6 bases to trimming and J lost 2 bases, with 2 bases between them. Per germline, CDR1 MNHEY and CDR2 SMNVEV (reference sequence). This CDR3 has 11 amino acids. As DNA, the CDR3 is TGTGCCAGCAGGACCTACAATGAGCAGTTCTTC. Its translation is CASRTYNEQFF.

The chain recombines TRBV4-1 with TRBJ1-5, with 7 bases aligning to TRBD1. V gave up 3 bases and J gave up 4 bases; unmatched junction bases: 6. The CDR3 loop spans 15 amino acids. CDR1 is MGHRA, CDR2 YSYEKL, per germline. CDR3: CASSQPDRVNQPQHF. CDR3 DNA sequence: TGCGCCAGCAGCCAGCCCGACAGGGTTAATCAGCCCCAGCATTTT.

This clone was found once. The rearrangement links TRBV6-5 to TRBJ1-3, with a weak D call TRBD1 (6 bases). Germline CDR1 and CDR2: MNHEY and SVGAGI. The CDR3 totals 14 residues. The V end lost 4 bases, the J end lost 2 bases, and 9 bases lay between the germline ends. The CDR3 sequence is CASSSRDTGNTIYF. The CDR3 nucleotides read TGTGCCAGCAGTTCCCGGGACACTGGAAACACCATATATTTT.

The CDR3 nucleotides read TGTGCCAGTAGAATACTAGCGGGAGGCCAAGAGACCCAGTACTTC. It encodes CASRILAGGQETQYF. V gene TRBV19 combines with J gene TRBJ2-5; 12 bases map to TRBD2. Germline values: CDR1 LNHDA, CDR2 SQIVND (reference sequence). The CDR3 spans 15 residues. The V segment lost 6 bases and the J segment 1 base; nucleotides outside the gene matches: 3.

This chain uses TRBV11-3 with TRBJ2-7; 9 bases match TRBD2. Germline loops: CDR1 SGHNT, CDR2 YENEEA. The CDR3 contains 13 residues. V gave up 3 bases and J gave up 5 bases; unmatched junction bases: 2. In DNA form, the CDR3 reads TGTGCCAGCAGCTTGCTAGCGGGACACGAGCAGTACTTC. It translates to CASSLLAGHEQYF. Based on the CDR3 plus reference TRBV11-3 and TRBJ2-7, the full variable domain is EAGVVQSPRYKIIEKKQPVAFWCNPISGHNTLYWYLQNLGQGPELLIRYENEEAVDDSQLPKDRFSAERLKGVDSTLKIQPAELGDSAVYLCASSLLAGHEQYFGPGTRLTVT.

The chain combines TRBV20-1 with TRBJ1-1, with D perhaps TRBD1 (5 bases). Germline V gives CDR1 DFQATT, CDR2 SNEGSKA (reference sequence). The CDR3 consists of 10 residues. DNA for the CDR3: TGCAGGCTGGGGGGTACTGAAGCTTTCTTT. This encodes CRLGGTEAFF.

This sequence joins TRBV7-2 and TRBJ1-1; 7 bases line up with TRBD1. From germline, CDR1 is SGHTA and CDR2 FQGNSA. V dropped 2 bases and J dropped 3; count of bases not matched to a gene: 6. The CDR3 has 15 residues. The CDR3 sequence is CASSLLTGLYTEAFF. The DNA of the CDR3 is TGTGCCAGCAGCTTACTGACAGGGTTATACACTGAAGCTTTCTTT.

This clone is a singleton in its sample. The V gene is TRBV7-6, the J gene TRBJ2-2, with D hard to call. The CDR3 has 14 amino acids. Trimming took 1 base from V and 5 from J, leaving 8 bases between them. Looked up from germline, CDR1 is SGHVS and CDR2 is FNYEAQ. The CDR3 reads CASSLGGKTGELFF. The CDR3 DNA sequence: TGTGCCAGCAGCTTAGGGGGAAAAACCGGGGAGCTGTTTTTT.